This T cell receptor beta chain stems from a study of beta chain features in type 1 diabetes. General observations from the study: A pattern of fewer insertions and more deletions at VDJ junctions was seen in type 1 diabetes patients. Possible PCR preference for shorter templates applied equally to patients and controls.

Concerning this clone: Antigen: not known.

V shed 0 bases and J shed 4 bases, with 4 bases lying between them. The CDR3 covers 13 residues. Germline V gene data show CDR1 as SGDLS and CDR2 as YYNGEE. Of the isolated RNA, all was reverse transcribed, and so the sequenced material was expressed TCRB transcripts. Clones were sequenced by immunoSEQ multiplex PCR, and TCRdb holds only the in-frame ones, with some missing. The sample carries 450,000 or so clones, 11% recorded once. The source of this sequence is a woman between 18 and 29 years old in good health. The J gene is TRBJ1-4, the V gene TRBV9; no reliable D call. Input material: naive CD4+ T cells from blood. The CDR3 sequence is CASSVGGNEKLFF. CDR3 sequence (DNA): TGTGCCAGCAGCGTAGGGGGTAATGAAAAACTGTTTTTT.